This TCR beta chain was identified in a study of shared clonotypes between healthy human individuals (dated by TCRdb to the early 2020s). About the study as a whole: A couple of women and a few men aged 18 to 49 years were included in the cohort. For each donor, CD4 naive and CD4 memory were each run on three plates, CD8 naive on two plates, and CD8 memory on one plate. The study deeply sequenced blood TCR repertoires of five healthy adults to estimate repertoire size and the extent of clonotype sharing between individuals. To increase sequencing depth and limit assay-specific biases, different laboratories used diverse techniques to prepare libraries and sequence TCR repertoires. Per donor, leukapheresis produced somewhere between about 0.9 and 9.5 billion PBMCs. Overall study results and their limits: The genetic and exposure-history diversity represented was limited by the small number of donors. Based on pairwise subsampling, the degree of clonotype sharing among donors was expected to be affected by sequencing depth. Estimated clonotype richness was generally larger for naive than for memory subsets. Sharing across several donors was observed for about 5% of naive CD4, 3.5% of naive CD8, roughly 2.4% of memory CD4, and 0.4% of memory CD8 clonotypes. Incomplete sequencing was indicated by rarefaction of sorted-subset datasets, despite the large sequencing depth. Compared with non-shared clonotypes, the clonotypes found in all four sorted-subset donors had higher generation probabilities. Sampling was restricted to blood, and TCR repertoires in tissue are likely to differ from TCR repertoires in blood.

Using the deep immunoSEQ assay, multiplex PCR amplified TCR CDR3 regions from genomic DNA. Genomic DNA extracted from each cell subset was distributed evenly over all wells of several immunoSEQ 96-well plates, and each plate served as one replicate. For sorted subsets, each replicate PCR was loaded with about 200 ng genomic DNA, equivalent to 30,000 or so T cell genomes. Purified libraries were measured with a Qubit 3.0 fluorometer, size-checked on a Bioanalyzer 2100, and measured again with the KAPA Library Quantification kit. Every immunoSEQ 96-well plate was sequenced on a dedicated single-read 150-cycle Illumina NextSeq 550 flow cell. Per the authors' processing: The immunoSEQ output contained only junctional sequences without quality scores, so filtering could not match that applied to full-length reads. To assign V/J genes and CDR3, sequences were annotated using PyIR, a Python wrapper for IgBLAST v1.9, with IMGT germline references. Any read was removed if the V/J assignment was weak (E-value above 1e-6), the CDR3 was missing, or the read contained stop codons, out-of-frame junctions, or ambiguous translated residues. V3J clonotypes were defined as sequences sharing the same inferred V gene, J gene, and CDR3 amino acid sequence. To compute the percentage overlap between repertoires, the number of shared unique clonotypes was divided by the size of the smaller repertoire. Repertoire richness was assessed with RTK rarefaction, the Chao1 estimator, and Recon v2.1 estimates of unobserved clonotypes. Generation probabilities were computed with OLGA for all TCRbeta clonotypes obtained by the gDNA method from several donors. TCRdb re-hosts the immuneACCESS table, in-frame sequences only. Its copies lack some clones; in the studies checked, an unresolved V gene accounts for under half of them, and the cause for the rest is not known. The DNA was the basis for D and trimming; V, J and clone size are from that table. The sample table holds some 2,000,000 clones, of which roughly 94% were seen once. In total, the top ten clones hold 0.1% to 0.15% of the sample.

Points on this clone: Its antigen remains undetermined. Nothing much larger sits one base from this clone, and base qualities are not available.

The germline V gene (reference sequence) yields GTSNPN for CDR1 and SVGIG for CDR2. The CDR3 starts with the cysteine, ends with the phenylalanine, and has 12 residues. The sequence is cut down to CDR3 DNA, 36 bases in frame from base 1. V loses 1 base of germline sequence and J loses 6 bases, and the interval between the two ends is 10 bases. The donors were healthy, HIV-negative adults who had no recently reported acute infections or vaccinations. Only Caucasian adults living in Nashville, Tennessee, USA were represented among the donors. Magnetic negative selection was used to enrich CD4+ T cells, after which naive cells were positively selected on CD45RA and the negative fraction became the memory subset. After blood collection by leukapheresis, PBMCs were isolated using Ficoll-Histopaque density gradient centrifugation and then cryopreserved in the vapor phase of liquid nitrogen. Analytical flow cytometry was used to check the purity and quantity of each magnetically sorted T cell population. Genomic DNA was isolated from every sorted fraction and measured by UV absorbance on a Nanodrop 2000c.

The sequence links TRBV30 to TRBJ2-7; matching of 5 bases hints at TRBD1 as the D gene. This sequence was found in a man younger than 35 in good health. Material for sequencing was naive CD4+ T cells sorted from blood. This specimen's cell subset or site label, per the study, means: CD45RA+ positively selected. The CDR3 has the sequence CAWSGQTFEQYF. The nucleotide sequence reads as follows: TGTGCCTGGAGTGGACAGACGTTCGAGCAGTACTTC.